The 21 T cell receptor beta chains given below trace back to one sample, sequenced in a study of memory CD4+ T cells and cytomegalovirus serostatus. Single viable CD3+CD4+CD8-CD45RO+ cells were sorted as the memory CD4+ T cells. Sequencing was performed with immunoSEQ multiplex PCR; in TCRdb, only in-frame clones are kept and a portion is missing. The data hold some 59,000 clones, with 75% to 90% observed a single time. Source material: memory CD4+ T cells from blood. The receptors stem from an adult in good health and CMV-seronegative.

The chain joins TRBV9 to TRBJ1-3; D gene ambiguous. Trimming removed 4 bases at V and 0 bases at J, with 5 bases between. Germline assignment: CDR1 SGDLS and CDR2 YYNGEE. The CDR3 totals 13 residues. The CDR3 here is CASSPLSGNTIYF. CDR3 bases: TGTGCCAGCAGCCCGCTCTCTGGAAACACCATATATTTT. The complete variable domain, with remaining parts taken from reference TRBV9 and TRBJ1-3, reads DSGVTQTPKHLITATGQRVTLRCSPRSGDLSVYWYQQSLDQGLQFLIQYYNGEERAKGNILERFSAQQFPDLHSELNLSSLELGDSALYFCASSPLSGNTIYFGEGSWLTVV.

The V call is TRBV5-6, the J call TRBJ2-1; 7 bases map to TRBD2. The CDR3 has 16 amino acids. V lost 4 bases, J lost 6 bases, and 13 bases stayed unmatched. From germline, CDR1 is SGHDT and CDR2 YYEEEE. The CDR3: CASSPRIGGSGNEQFF. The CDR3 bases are TGTGCCAGCAGCCCCAGGATCGGGGGGAGCGGCAATGAGCAGTTCTTC.

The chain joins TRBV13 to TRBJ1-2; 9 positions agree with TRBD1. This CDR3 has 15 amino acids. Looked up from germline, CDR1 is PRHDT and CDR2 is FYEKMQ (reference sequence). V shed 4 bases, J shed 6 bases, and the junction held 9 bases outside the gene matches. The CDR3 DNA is TGTGCCAGCAGCTCCAGGGGGACAGGGTCGGATGGCTACACCTTC. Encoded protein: CASSSRGTGSDGYTF. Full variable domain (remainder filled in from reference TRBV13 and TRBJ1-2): AAGVIQSPRHLIKEKRETATLKCYPIPRHDTVYWYQQGPGQDPQFLISFYEKMQSDKGSIPDRFSAQQFSDYHSELNMSSLELGDSALYFCASSSRGTGSDGYTFGSGTRLTVV.

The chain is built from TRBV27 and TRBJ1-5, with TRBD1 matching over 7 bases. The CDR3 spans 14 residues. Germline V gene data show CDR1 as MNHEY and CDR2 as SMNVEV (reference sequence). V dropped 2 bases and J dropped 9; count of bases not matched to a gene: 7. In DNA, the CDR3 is TGTGCCAGCAGTTTAGGACAGGCCTTAGGGCCCCAGCATTTT. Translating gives CASSLGQALGPQHF.

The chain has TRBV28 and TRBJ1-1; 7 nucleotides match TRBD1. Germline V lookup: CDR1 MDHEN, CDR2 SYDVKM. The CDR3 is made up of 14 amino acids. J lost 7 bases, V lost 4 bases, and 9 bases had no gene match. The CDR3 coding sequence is TGTGCCAGCAGTTGGCTCACAGGGGCCGGTGAAGCTTTCTTT. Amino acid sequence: CASSWLTGAGEAFF.

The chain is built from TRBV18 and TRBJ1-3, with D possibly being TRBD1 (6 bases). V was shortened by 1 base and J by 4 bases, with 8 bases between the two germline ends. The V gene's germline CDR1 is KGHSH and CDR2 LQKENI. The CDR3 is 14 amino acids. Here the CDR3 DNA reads TGTGCCAGCTCACCACGCGGACAGGGAAACACCATATATTTT. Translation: CASSPRGQGNTIYF.

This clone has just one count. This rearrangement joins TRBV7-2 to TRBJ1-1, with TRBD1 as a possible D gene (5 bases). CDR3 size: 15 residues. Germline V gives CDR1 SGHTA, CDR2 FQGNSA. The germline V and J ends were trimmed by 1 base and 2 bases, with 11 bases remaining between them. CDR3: CASSLGWGGNTEAFF. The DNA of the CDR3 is TGTGCCAGCAGCTTAGGGTGGGGGGGAAACACTGAAGCTTTCTTT.

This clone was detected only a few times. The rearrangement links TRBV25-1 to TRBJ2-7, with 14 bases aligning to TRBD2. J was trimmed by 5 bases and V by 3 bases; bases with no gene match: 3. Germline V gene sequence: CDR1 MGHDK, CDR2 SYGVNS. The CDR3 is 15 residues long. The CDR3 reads CASSDGLAGGHEQYF. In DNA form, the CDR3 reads TGTGCCAGCAGTGATGGACTAGCGGGGGGTCACGAGCAGTACTTC.

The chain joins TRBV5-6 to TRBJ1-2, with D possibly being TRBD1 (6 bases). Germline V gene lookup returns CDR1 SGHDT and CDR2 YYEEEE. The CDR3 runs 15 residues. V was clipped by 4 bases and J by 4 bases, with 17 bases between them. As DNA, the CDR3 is TGTGCCAGCAGCACAAAAGGGGGTGTAGGCTATGGCTACACCTTC. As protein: CASSTKGGVGYGYTF.

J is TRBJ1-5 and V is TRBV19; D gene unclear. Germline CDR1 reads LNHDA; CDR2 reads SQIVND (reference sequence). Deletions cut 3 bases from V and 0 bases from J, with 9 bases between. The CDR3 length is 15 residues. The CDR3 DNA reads TGTGCCAGTAGTATTATTGCAAATAGCAATCAGCCCCAGCATTTT. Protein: CASSIIANSNQPQHF.

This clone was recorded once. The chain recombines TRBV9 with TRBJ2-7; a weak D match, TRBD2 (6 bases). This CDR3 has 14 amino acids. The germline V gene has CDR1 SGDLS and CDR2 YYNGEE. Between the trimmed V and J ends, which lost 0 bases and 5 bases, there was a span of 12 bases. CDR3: CASSVDGGRNEQYF. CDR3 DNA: TGTGCCAGCAGCGTAGACGGGGGAAGGAACGAGCAGTACTTC. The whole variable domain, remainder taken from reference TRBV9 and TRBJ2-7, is DSGVTQTPKHLITATGQRVTLRCSPRSGDLSVYWYQQSLDQGLQFLIQYYNGEERAKGNILERFSAQQFPDLHSELNLSSLELGDSALYFCASSVDGGRNEQYFGPGTRLTVT.

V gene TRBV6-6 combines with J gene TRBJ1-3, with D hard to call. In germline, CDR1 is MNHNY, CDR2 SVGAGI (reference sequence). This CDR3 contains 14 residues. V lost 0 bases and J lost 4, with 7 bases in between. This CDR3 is CASSYSAAGNTIYF. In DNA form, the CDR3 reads TGTGCCAGCAGTTACTCGGCAGCCGGAAACACCATATATTTT.

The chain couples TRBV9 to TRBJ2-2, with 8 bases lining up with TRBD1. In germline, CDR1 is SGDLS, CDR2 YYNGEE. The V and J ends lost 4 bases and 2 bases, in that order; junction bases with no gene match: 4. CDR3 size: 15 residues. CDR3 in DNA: TGTGCCAGCAGCCCAGGACAGGGAAACACCGGGGAGCTGTTTTTT. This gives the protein CASSPGQGNTGELFF.

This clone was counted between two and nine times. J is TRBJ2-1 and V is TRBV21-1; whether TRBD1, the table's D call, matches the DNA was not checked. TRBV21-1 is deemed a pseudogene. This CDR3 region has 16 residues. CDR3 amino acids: CASTYRTGGHYNEQFF. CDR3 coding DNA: TGTGCCAGCACCTATAGGACAGGGGGCCACTACAATGAGCAGTTCTTC.

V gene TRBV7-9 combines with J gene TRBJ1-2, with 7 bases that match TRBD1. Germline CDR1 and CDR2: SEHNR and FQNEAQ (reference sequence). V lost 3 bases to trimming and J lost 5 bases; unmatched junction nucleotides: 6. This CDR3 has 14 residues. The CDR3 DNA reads TGTGCCAGCAGCTTCGGACAGGACCCTTATGGCTACACCTTC. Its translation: CASSFGQDPYGYTF.

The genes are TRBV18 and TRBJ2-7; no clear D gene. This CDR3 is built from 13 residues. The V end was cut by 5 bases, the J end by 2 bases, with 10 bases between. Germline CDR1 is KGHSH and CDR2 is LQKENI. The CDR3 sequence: CASSVTPPYEQYF. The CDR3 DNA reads TGTGCCAGCTCAGTTACTCCACCCTACGAGCAGTACTTC.

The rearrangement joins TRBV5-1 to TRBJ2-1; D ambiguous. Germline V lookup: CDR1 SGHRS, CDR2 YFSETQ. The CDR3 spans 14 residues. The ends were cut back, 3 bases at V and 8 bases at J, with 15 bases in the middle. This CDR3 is CASSSRYVFDEQFF. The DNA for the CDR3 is TGCGCCAGCAGCTCCCGGTATGTCTTTGATGAGCAGTTCTTC.

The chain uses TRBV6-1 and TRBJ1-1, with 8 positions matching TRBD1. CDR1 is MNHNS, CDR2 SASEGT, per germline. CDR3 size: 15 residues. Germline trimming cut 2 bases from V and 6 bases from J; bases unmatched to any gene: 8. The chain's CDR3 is CASSEPGQAVPEAFF. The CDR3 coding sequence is TGTGCCAGCAGTGAACCGGGACAGGCCGTCCCTGAAGCTTTCTTT.

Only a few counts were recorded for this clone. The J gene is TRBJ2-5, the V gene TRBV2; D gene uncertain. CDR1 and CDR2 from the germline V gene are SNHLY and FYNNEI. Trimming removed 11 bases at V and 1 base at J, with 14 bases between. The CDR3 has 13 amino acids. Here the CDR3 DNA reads TGTGCCTCCCGATCCGATCTCCAAGAGACCCAGTACTTC. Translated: CASRSDLQETQYF.

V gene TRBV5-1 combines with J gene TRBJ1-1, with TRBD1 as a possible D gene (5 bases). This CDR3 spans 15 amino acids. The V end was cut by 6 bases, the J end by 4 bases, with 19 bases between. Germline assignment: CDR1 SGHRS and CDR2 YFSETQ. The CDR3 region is CASTESPAGGTEAFF. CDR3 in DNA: TGCGCCAGCACCGAATCCCCGGCGGGGGGCACTGAAGCTTTCTTT.

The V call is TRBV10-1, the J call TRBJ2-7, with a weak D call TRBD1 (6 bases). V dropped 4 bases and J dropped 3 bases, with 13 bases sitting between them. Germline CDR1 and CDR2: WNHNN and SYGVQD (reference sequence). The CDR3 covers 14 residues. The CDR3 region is CASSVGGSSYEQYF. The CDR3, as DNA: TGCGCCAGCAGTGTAGGGGGTAGCAGCTACGAGCAGTACTTC.